These T cell receptor beta chains were read from a single sample in a study of blood T cells in healthy people across ages. TCRdb re-derived calls from the 5' RACE reads in MiXCR, one entry per CDR3 protein. This sample has about 1.7 million distinct CDR3 sequences, with 28% found just once. Sequencing used blood. The receptors stem from a woman in her twenties or thirties in good health. CDR3s include the opening cysteine and the closing phenylalanine or tryptophan. The D gene is left open where the match is weak. The size entry is marked missing in some rows and otherwise reads once, few, many or a size class.

v_call	d_call	j_call	clone_size	cdr3_nt	cdr3_aa
TRBV6-2/TRBV6-3	.	TRBJ2-1	.	TGTGCCAGCAGTAGAGACGGGGAGGAACCCAATGAGCAGTTCTTC	CASSRDGEEPNEQFF
TRBV27	.	TRBJ2-7	many	TGTGCCAGCAGTTTGTGGGTAACGGGGGAGCAGTACTTC	CASSLWVTGEQYF
TRBV29-1	.	TRBJ1-2	.	TGCAGCGTCCCTCGGGACGGCGGGTCCGGCTACACCTTC	CSVPRDGGSGYTF
TRBV7-2	.	TRBJ2-7	.	TGTGCCAGCAGCTTAAACTCCAGAGGGCCCCACGAGCAGTACTTC	CASSLNSRGPHEQYF
TRBV4-1	TRBD2	TRBJ2-2	many	TGCGCCAGCAGCCAGGGACTAGGGAACACCGGGGAGCTGTTTTTT	CASSQGLGNTGELFF
TRBV6-1	.	TRBJ1-5	few	TGTGCCAGCAGGGCCGAGGGATTCGGCCCCCAGCATTTT	CASRAEGFGPQHF
TRBV7-2	.	TRBJ2-3	many	TGTGCCAGCAGCCCCAGGGGAGCAGATACGCAGTATTTT	CASSPRGADTQYF
TRBV7-2	TRBD2	TRBJ2-7	few	TGTGCCAGCAGCTATACGAGCGGGATTTACGAGCAGTACTTC	CASSYTSGIYEQYF
TRBV5-1	TRBD2	TRBJ2-7	.	TGCGCCAGCAGCCTCCGTAGCGGGGGCCACGAGCAGTACTTC	CASSLRSGGHEQYF
TRBV7-2	TRBD2	TRBJ2-7	.	TGTGCCAGCAGCCAGCGGGAGGGCCTCTACGAGCAGTACTTC	CASSQREGLYEQYF
TRBV12-3/TRBV12-4	.	TRBJ2-3	many	TGTGCCAGCAGTGAGAGGGGGGGTAGCACAGATACGCAGTATTTT	CASSERGGSTDTQYF
TRBV5-1	.	TRBJ1-1	.	TGCGCCAGCAGCTTGGGCGGGGAAGGGACTGAAGCTTTCTTT	CASSLGGEGTEAFF
TRBV7-9	.	TRBJ1-5	few	TGTGCCAGCAGCCATCAGCAGGGACAGCCCCAGCATTTT	CASSHQQGQPQHF
TRBV6-4	.	TRBJ1-1	few	TGTGCCAGCAGCGCGACAGTGAACACTGAAGCTTTCTTT	CASSATVNTEAFF
TRBV7-9	.	TRBJ1-2	few	TGTGCCAGCAGCTTAGTGGTGGGACACTATGGCTACACCTTC	CASSLVVGHYGYTF
TRBV6-6	.	TRBJ1-4	.	TGTGCCAGCAGCGGTACCTCAGGAGTTGCTAATGAAAAACTGTTTTTT	CASSGTSGVANEKLFF